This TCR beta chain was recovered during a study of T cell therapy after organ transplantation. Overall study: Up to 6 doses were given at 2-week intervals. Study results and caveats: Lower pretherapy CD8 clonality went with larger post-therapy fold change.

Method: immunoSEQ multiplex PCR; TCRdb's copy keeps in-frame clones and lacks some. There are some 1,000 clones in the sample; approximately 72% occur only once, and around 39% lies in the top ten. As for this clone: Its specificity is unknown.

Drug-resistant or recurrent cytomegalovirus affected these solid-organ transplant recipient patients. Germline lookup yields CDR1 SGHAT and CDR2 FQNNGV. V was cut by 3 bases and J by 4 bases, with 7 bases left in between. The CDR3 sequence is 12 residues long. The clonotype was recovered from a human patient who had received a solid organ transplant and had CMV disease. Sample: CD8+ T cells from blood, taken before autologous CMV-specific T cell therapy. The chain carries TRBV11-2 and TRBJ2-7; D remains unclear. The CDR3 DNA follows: TGTGCCAGCAGCTTGGGGTTTTACGAGCAGTACTTC. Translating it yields CASSLGFYEQYF.